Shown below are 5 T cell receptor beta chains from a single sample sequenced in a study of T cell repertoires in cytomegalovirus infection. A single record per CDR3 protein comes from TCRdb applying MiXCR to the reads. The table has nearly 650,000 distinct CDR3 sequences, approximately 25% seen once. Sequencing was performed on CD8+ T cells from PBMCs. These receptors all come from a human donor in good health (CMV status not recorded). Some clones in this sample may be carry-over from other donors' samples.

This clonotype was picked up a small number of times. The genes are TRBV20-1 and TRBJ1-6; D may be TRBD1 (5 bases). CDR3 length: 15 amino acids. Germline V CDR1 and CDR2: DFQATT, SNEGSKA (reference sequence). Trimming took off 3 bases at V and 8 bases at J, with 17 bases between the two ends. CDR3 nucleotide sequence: TGCAGTGCTAGTCAGGGAACGGGTTGGCATTCACCCCTCCACTTT. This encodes CSASQGTGWHSPLHF.

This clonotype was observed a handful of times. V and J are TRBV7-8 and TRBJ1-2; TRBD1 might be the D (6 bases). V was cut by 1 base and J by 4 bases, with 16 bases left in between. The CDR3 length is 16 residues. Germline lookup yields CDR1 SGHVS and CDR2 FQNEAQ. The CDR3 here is CASSLGGWGPLYGYTF. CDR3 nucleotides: TGTGCCAGCAGCTTAGGAGGGTGGGGGCCTCTCTATGGCTACACCTTC.

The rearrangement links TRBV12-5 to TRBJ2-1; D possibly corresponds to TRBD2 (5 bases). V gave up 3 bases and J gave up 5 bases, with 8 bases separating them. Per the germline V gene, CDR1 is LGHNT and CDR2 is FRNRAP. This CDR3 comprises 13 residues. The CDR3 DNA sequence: TGTGCTAGTGGTTTCGAGGGAAACAATGAGCAGTTCTTC. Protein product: CASGFEGNNEQFF.

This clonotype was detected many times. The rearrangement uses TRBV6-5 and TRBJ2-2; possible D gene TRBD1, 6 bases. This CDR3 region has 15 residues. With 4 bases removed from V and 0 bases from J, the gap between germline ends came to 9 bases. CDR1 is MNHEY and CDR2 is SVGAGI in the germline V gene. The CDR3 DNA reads TGTGCCAGCAGTTCGGACAGACCGAACACCGGGGAGCTGTTTTTT. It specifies CASSSDRPNTGELFF.

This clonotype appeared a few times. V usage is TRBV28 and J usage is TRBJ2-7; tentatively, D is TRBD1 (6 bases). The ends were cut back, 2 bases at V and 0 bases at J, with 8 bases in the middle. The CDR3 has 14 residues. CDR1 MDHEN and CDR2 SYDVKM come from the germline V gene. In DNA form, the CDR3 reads TGTGCCAGCAGTTTAAGGGACAACTCCTACGAGCAGTACGTC. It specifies CASSLRDNSYEQYV.